This TCR beta chain emerged from a study of shared clonotypes between healthy human individuals. About this clone itself: The same CDR3 arises from other DNA sequences in this sample as well.

V lost 6 bases to trimming and J lost 0 bases, with 9 bases between them. The CDR3 spans 15 residues. Germline V lookup: CDR1 MNHEY, CDR2 SVGAGI. Method: immunoSEQ multiplex PCR; TCRdb's copy keeps in-frame clones and lacks some. The sample has more than 2,000,000 clones; 90% to 95% are singletons. Sequencing was done on a sample of naive CD4+ T cells sorted from blood. Subset reported: CD45RA+ positively selected. This clonotype was obtained from a man in his late teens or twenties in good health. The rearrangement uses TRBV6-5 and TRBJ2-6; no reliable D call. This chain's CDR3 is CASSPSPSGANVLTF. CDR3 sequence (DNA): TGTGCCAGCAGCCCTTCCCCCTCTGGGGCCAACGTCCTGACTTTC.